This T cell receptor (beta chain) stems from a study of cytomegalovirus exposure and HLA in healthy donors. Study information: Prior work identified under 130 million unique TCR beta sequences in around 170 million T cells.

Note on this clone: The antigen is unknown.

Overall study results and limits: Roughly uniform sequencing depth across donors was assumed, possibly incorrectly.

The primer mix had 60 Vbeta and 13 Jbeta primers. TCRdb's table, derived via immunoSEQ multiplex PCR, lists solely in-frame clones and lacks some. The sample gives about 100,000 clones, under 80% of which show up once; 3.5% to 4% is in the top ten. This CDR3 comprises 15 residues. Trimming cost V 3 bases and J 9 bases, with 18 bases left between them. The germline gives CDR1 SEHNR, CDR2 FQNEAQ (reference sequence). Input material: PBMCs. The chain links TRBV7-9 to TRBJ1-5; unclear D gene. This sequence was found in a woman aged 45-65 years in good health and CMV-seropositive. The DNA of the CDR3 is TGTGCCAGCAGCTTCGGGGTGGCCGCGGATCGGCCCCAGCATTTT. This sequence encodes CASSFGVAADRPQHF. The complete variable domain, with remaining parts taken from reference TRBV7-9 and TRBJ1-5, reads DTGVSQNPRHKITKRGQNVTFRCDPISEHNRLYWYRQTLGQGPEFLTYFQNEAQLEKSRLLSDRFSAERPKGSFSTLEIQRTEQGDSAMYLCASSFGVAADRPQHFGDGTRLSIL.